This T cell receptor beta chain was profiled in a study of T cells in Graves' hyperthyroidism and ophthalmopathy (dated by TCRdb to 2018 to 2020). Background for the entire study: Peripheral blood samples were taken at initial diagnosis, before any treatment was given. Following sampling, methimazole starting at 30 mg daily was given to hyperthyroidism patients, and high-dose intravenous methylprednisolone was given to ophthalmopathy patients. The study also compared thyroid tissue and blood T-cell repertoires from more than five Graves' hyperthyroidism patients. Prospective prediction of ophthalmopathy was tested in an independent validation cohort consisting of about 19 hyperthyroidism patients and approximately 16 patients who later progressed to ophthalmopathy. According to the paper, TCR Vbeta CDR3 sequencing was carried out on some 130 peripheral blood samples, which came from more than 40 ophthalmopathy, 75 to 80 hyperthyroidism and approximately 17 progressor patients. The 100 discovery patients were divided at random into training and test sets in a 7:3 ratio. To identify TCR V-J signatures that set the groups apart, the researchers used a discovery cohort of approximately 98 patients, made up of 43 with Graves' ophthalmopathy and 57 with stable Graves' hyperthyroidism.

The TCR beta CDR3 regions were amplified from the RNA transcripts. A first-round RT-PCR of the TCR CDR3 used the HTBI primer set with the Qiagen OneStep RT-PCR kit. A second multiplex PCR round built the libraries, followed by size selection and purification. The libraries were sequenced on an Illumina HiSeq2000 using paired-end 100 bp reads. Regarding the original processing steps: SOAPnuke was used to process the raw data, removing reads that contained adapters or uncalled bases, had a mean Phred below 15, or lacked an exact match to the constant primer or identifier. COPE v1.2.5 was used to merge high-quality paired reads, and clonotypes were defined as unique nucleotide sequences. MiTCR v1.1 was used to align the clonotypes against IMGT TRBV, TRBD and TRBJ reference segments. The analysis included only V-J combinations with a frequency above 0.0001, which together covered approximately 99% of the repertoires. The TCS score was defined as F50 (clonal expansion) divided by E x V (chaos), with BLOSUM62-based TCRdist calculated between CDR3 peptides within each V-J. Welch's t-statistics and random forest reduced roughly 530 V-J features to 13, which were used in a naive Bayes classifier (R e1071). The public reads were reprocessed in TCRdb via fastp at Q25 and MiXCR, keeping in-frame beta chains. CDR3 protein duplicates are merged, each entry listing the most common genes and DNA. V and J calls and clone size were set by TCRdb, not the authors. This sample gives roughly 630,000 distinct CDR3 sequences in total; around a sixth of them show up just once. Approximately 7.4% of the sample is taken by the ten largest.

General findings and caveats noted by the study authors: In validation, the model predicted progression to ophthalmopathy a median of about 6.5 months before onset, with over 55% sensitivity and more than 72% specificity. Most expanded thyroid clonotypes (frequency above 0.001) were also detected in blood, suggesting blood repertoires may reflect thyroid immune responses. No statistical method was used to set the sample size in advance, and investigators knew the group allocation. A model built on a 13 V-J signature distinguished ophthalmopathy from stable hyperthyroidism, reaching roughly 88% sensitivity and 81.08% specificity in cross-validation and 80%/75% in testing.

Many counts were recorded for this clonotype. No antigen is known for it. No much larger clone is present one base from it, and per-base qualities are unavailable. Stable Graves' hyperthyroidism was defined as no progression to ophthalmopathy during 18 months of follow-up. Hyperthyroidism patients were aged 18 to 65 years and newly diagnosed, with disease duration of less than 2 months. Patients with uncontrolled infections, other autoimmune diseases, pregnancy or lactation were excluded. Diagnoses relied on clinical symptoms, serum thyroxine and TRAb, thyroid ultrasound and orbital computed tomography. Ficoll-Paque density gradient centrifugation was used to isolate PBMCs from about 10 ml of fresh peripheral blood. Total RNA was extracted with Trizol reagent, and quality was checked on an Agilent 2100 Bioanalyzer. The sequenced sample consisted of blood. This receptor was identified in a woman in her twenties or thirties with Graves' hyperthyroidism.

The nucleotide sequence reads TGCAGCGTCCCCTGGGGGACTAGCGACAATGAGCAGTTCTTC. This sequence encodes CSVPWGTSDNEQFF. The rearranged segments are TRBV29-1 and TRBJ2-1; 10 central nucleotides agree with TRBD2. The CDR1 and CDR2 encoded by the germline V gene are SQVTM and ANQGSEA. Germline trimming: 6 bases from V, 5 bases from J; junction bases outside gene matches: 7. The CDR3 runs 14 residues from the cysteine to the phenylalanine. This entry keeps only the CDR3 DNA: 42 bases, framed from base 1.